Following are 10 T cell receptor beta chains from one sample sequenced in a study of regulatory T cells in long-lasting Graves disease. Time point specified: newly diagnosed GD, antithyroid drugs for less than 3 months. PBMC RNA served as the TCR library source. Building the TCR beta libraries relied on iRepertoire HTBI primers, and CDR3 regions underwent Arm-PCR. TCRdb re-derived calls from the multiplex PCR reads in MiXCR, one entry per CDR3 protein. This repertoire shows about 620,000 distinct CDR3 sequences, about 15% found once; its top ten account for about 17%. The sample was also linked to a second study, of T cells in Graves' hyperthyroidism and ophthalmopathy.

The source material was peripheral blood mononuclear cells (PBMCs), sampled at new diagnosis, from a patient treated with antithyroid drugs. The receptors derive from a woman in her twenties or thirties with Graves disease.

This clonotype was detected a few times. The CDR3 coding sequence is TGTGCCAGCAGATATTCGGAGGGACTATACAATGAGCAGTTCTTC. Its translation is CASRYSEGLYNEQFF. The chain carries TRBV6-5 and TRBJ2-1, with 7 bases that match TRBD2. From germline, CDR1 is MNHEY and CDR2 SVGAGI. The CDR3 sequence is 15 residues long. V lost 6 bases to trimming and J lost 4 bases; unmatched junction nucleotides: 9.

This chain joins TRBV9 and TRBJ1-6; 7 nucleotides align to TRBD1. Trimming took 3 bases from V and 11 from J; bases not matched to a gene: 5. Germline CDR1 SGDLS, CDR2 YYNGEE. The CDR3 length is 13 residues. CDR3 sequence (DNA): TGTGCCAGCAGCGCCTACCAGGGGGCACCCCTCCACTTT. Its translation: CASSAYQGAPLHF.

The table lists this clonotype with many counts. This chain joins TRBV6-1 and TRBJ1-2; possible D gene TRBD1, 5 bases. V lost 0 bases to trimming and J lost 2 bases, with 13 bases between them. The germline CDR1 and CDR2 sequences are MNHNS and SASEGT. This CDR3 contains 16 residues. The CDR3 loop reads CASSEALGVSNYGYTF. The CDR3 bases are TGTGCCAGCAGTGAAGCGTTGGGGGTATCCAACTATGGCTACACCTTC.

In its sample, this clonotype was seen many times. V is TRBV7-2 and J is TRBJ2-7; 10 bases are a match to TRBD2. The CDR3 totals 16 residues. V shed 5 bases, J shed 0 bases, and the junction held 7 bases outside the gene matches. The germline gives CDR1 SGHTA, CDR2 FQGNSA. CDR3 DNA: TGTGCCAGCAGCGTTACCGGGACTAGCGCCTCCTACGAGCAGTACTTC. Translation gives CASSVTGTSASYEQYF. The whole variable domain, remainder taken from reference TRBV7-2 and TRBJ2-7, is GAGVSQSPSNKVTEKGKDVELRCDPISGHTALYWYRQSLGQGLEFLIYFQGNSAPDKSGLPSDRFSAERTGGSVSTLTIQRTQQEDSAVYLCASSVTGTSASYEQYFGPGTRLTVT.

The chain recombines TRBV10-3 with TRBJ2-1, with a tentative D call TRBD1 (5 bases). Germline V gene data show CDR1 as ENHRY and CDR2 as SYGVKD. CDR3 length equals 15 residues. V dropped 3 bases and J dropped 8 bases, with 17 bases sitting between them. Here the CDR3 DNA reads TGTGCCATCAGTGACCCCGACAGACCGTCGGATGAGCAGTTCTTC. The encoded protein is CAISDPDRPSDEQFF.

This clonotype has only a few counts. This CDR3 reads CSARDFMNTEAFF. CDR3 bases: TGCAGTGCTAGAGATTTTATGAACACTGAAGCTTTCTTT. The genes are TRBV20-1 and TRBJ1-1, with no clear D. V was trimmed by 0 bases and J by 0 bases, leaving 5 bases between them. The CDR3 consists of 13 residues. Per germline, CDR1 DFQATT and CDR2 SNEGSKA (reference sequence).

This clonotype was recorded at least ten times. V and J are TRBV20-1 and TRBJ1-1; D is undetermined. CDR3 size: 12 residues. V was trimmed by 7 bases and J by 1 base, leaving 10 bases between them. Germline V gives CDR1 DFQATT, CDR2 SNEGSKA (reference sequence). CDR3 loop: CSGMWENTEAFF. Written as DNA, the CDR3 is TGCAGTGGGATGTGGGAGAACACTGAAGCTTTCTTT.

The chain links TRBV7-2 to TRBJ2-7, with 13 bases that match TRBD2. The J segment lost 3 bases and the V segment lost 4 bases, leaving 9 bases of the junction unmatched. CDR3 length: 17 amino acids. CDR1 and CDR2 (germline): SGHTA, FQGNSA. The CDR3 sequence is CASSSMGLAGSYYEQYF. CDR3 nucleotides: TGTGCCAGCAGCTCGATGGGACTAGCGGGAAGCTACTACGAGCAGTACTTC.

This clonotype was detected ten times or more. The rearrangement joins TRBV7-9 to TRBJ2-7, with 8 bases that match TRBD1. Germline CDR1 reads SEHNR; CDR2 reads FQNEAQ (reference sequence). V lost 1 base and J lost 4; bases outside the gene matches: 3. This CDR3 has 14 amino acids. The CDR3 DNA follows: TGTGCCAGCAGCTTAGGACAGGGGATTTACGAGCAGTACTTC. Encoded protein: CASSLGQGIYEQYF.

This clonotype was counted many times. The rearrangement uses TRBV28 and TRBJ1-2; D gene uncertain. The CDR3 consists of 13 residues. Germline V lookup: CDR1 MDHEN, CDR2 SYDVKM. V was cut by 6 bases and J by 4 bases, with 12 bases left in between. The CDR3 loop reads CASSLGLGYGYTF. The CDR3 bases are TGTGCCAGCAGCCTTGGGCTGGGCTATGGCTACACCTTC.